This T cell receptor beta chain comes out of a study of blood T cell repertoires in COVID-19. For the study at large: Sample material is recorded as cDNA or gDNA derived from T cells, B-cell-depleted T cells, or PBMCs.

Living in about two dozen US areas, the participants were between about 18 and 95 years of age. Per the germline V gene, CDR1 is MNHEY and CDR2 is SVGAGI. V lost 4 bases and J 8 bases, leaving 8 bases between the germline ends. This CDR3 region has 11 residues. TCRdb's copy holds only in-frame clones and misses some; the assay was immunoSEQ multiplex PCR. The repertoire consists of 200,000 or so clones, with 84% occurring once and the leading ten covering about 1.7%. The sequenced sample consisted of PBMCs or T cells enriched from blood (not recorded which). This receptor was taken from a man aged 55 to 70 who had recovered from COVID-19. V gene TRBV6-5 combines with J gene TRBJ1-2; no clear D gene. For the CDR3, the DNA is TGTGCCAGCAGTTCTGGCGGCGGCTACACCTTC. This sequence encodes CASSSGGGYTF.